Listed here are 29 T cell receptor beta chains from one sample, sequenced in a study of a mutant IDH1 vaccine in newly diagnosed glioma. Sequencing used immunoSEQ multiplex PCR; TCRdb keeps in-frame clones, though not all of them. The profile shows fewer than 75,000 clones, less than 85% of them singletons. For these receptors, no antigen is known. Time point given: week 11, during vaccination. The study gave 300 ug of mutant IDH1 20-mer peptide per vaccine dose, with topical imiquimod. The material sequenced was PBMCs, taken from a glioma patient whose treatment included an IDH1 peptide vaccine. Every receptor here comes from a woman between 50 and 59 years old with glioma.

This clone was observed a few times. The sample carries other DNA sequences with the same CDR3. The chain uses TRBV11-2 and TRBJ2-3; D gene unclear. V was clipped by 3 bases and J by 2 bases, with 0 bases between them. Looked up from germline, CDR1 is SGHAT and CDR2 is FQNNGV. There are 11 residues in the CDR3. The CDR3 region has the DNA TGTGCCAGCAGCTTCACAGATACGCAGTATTTT. Protein sequence: CASSFTDTQYF. Full variable domain (rest looked up from reference TRBV11-2 and TRBJ2-3): EAGVAQSPRYKIIEKRQSVAFWCNPISGHATLYWYQQILGQGPKLLIQFQNNGVVDDSQLPKDRFSAERLKGVDSTLKIQPAKLEDSAVYLCASSFTDTQYFGPGTRLTVL.

The chain joins TRBV4-3 to TRBJ1-6; no reliable D call. The V end lost 5 bases, the J end lost 6 bases, and 8 bases lay between the germline ends. Germline CDR1 reads LGHNA; CDR2 reads YSLEER. The CDR3 length is 13 residues. CDR3 sequence (DNA): TGCGCCAGCAGCTCGGACTTTAATTCACCCCTCCACTTT. Encoded protein: CASSSDFNSPLHF.

The chain employs TRBV30 and TRBJ1-2, with D unclear. V dropped 0 bases and J dropped 5 bases, with 10 bases sitting between them. The CDR3 spans 13 residues. Germline V gives CDR1 GTSNPN, CDR2 SVGIG (reference sequence). DNA for the CDR3: TGTGCCTGGAGTGTAAGGTCTGAGTATGGCTACACCTTC. Its translation is CAWSVRSEYGYTF.

The V call is TRBV7-9, the J call TRBJ1-6; a possible D gene is TRBD1 (6 bases). The CDR3 is made up of 15 amino acids. Germline loops: CDR1 SEHNR, CDR2 FQNEAQ (reference sequence). V dropped 4 bases and J dropped 10 bases, with 17 bases sitting between them. CDR3 DNA sequence: TGTGCCAGCAGCTCACGTCCGGAGGGGGTCTCACCCCTCCACTTT. It codes for CASSSRPEGVSPLHF.

The chain's CDR3 is CASSQGGGYEQYF. CDR3 in DNA: TGCGCCAGCAGCCAAGGAGGGGGTTACGAGCAGTACTTC. The chain has TRBV4-1 and TRBJ2-7; perhaps TRBD1 as D (6 bases). CDR1 MGHRA and CDR2 YSYEKL come from the germline V gene. This CDR3 is built from 13 residues. V lost 1 base and J 4 bases, leaving 8 bases between the germline ends.

This rearrangement joins TRBV30 to TRBJ1-6; 9 positions agree with TRBD1. Germline V CDR1 and CDR2: GTSNPN, SVGIG (reference sequence). This CDR3 contains 14 residues. The junction had 2 bases not matched to a gene; V was cut back by 0 bases and J by 8 bases. CDR3 region: CAWSVNRGHSPLHF. The CDR3 coding sequence is TGTGCCTGGAGTGTAAACAGGGGGCATTCACCCCTCCACTTT.

The rearrangement links TRBV19 to TRBJ1-5; TRBD1 matches at 9 bases. This CDR3 contains 16 residues. The V gene end was trimmed by 4 bases and the J gene end by 6 bases; junction bases not matched to a gene: 10. Germline loops: CDR1 LNHDA, CDR2 SQIVND (reference sequence). In DNA, the CDR3 is TGTGCCAGTAGTACCCGAGGACAGGGGTATATTCAGCCCCAGCATTTT. Protein sequence: CASSTRGQGYIQPQHF.

The chain links TRBV30 to TRBJ2-5; D possibly uses TRBD1 or TRBD2 (5 bases each). The CDR3 spans 12 residues. V lost 6 bases and J lost 2, with 10 bases in between. CDR1 and CDR2 from the germline V gene are GTSNPN and SVGIG (reference sequence). CDR3 in amino acids: CACREIQETQYF. Written as DNA, the CDR3 is TGTGCCTGCAGGGAGATACAAGAGACCCAGTACTTC.

The genes are TRBV5-4 and TRBJ2-6; tentative D call: TRBD2 (7 bases). The CDR3 length is 16 residues. With 9 bases removed from V and 2 bases from J, the gap between germline ends came to 18 bases. Looked up from germline, CDR1 is SGHNT and CDR2 is YYREEE (reference sequence). Written as DNA, the CDR3 is TGTGCCACCACCTCGCGAGGGGGGGCTGGGGCCAACGTCCTGACTTTC. It encodes CATTSRGGAGANVLTF. Filled out from reference TRBV5-4 and TRBJ2-6, the complete variable domain reads ETGVTQSPTHLIKTRGQQVTLRCSSQSGHNTVSWYQQALGQGPQFIFQYYREEENGRGNFPPRFSGLQFPNYSSELNVNALELDDSALYLCATTSRGGAGANVLTFGAGSRLTVL.

In DNA, the CDR3 is TGTGCCAGCAGTCCCTACACCACAGGGGATCAGCCCCAGCATTTT. As protein: CASSPYTTGDQPQHF. The gene calls are TRBV27 and TRBJ1-5, with 7 bases lining up with TRBD1. CDR1 is MNHEY, CDR2 SMNVEV, per germline (reference sequence). The CDR3 runs to 15 residues. The J segment lost 5 bases and the V segment lost 5 bases, leaving 9 bases of the junction unmatched.

The chain uses TRBV14 and TRBJ1-4, with D unclear. The CDR3 extends over 16 amino acids. Germline loops: CDR1 SGHDN, CDR2 FVKESK. The V end lost 1 base, the J end lost 5 bases, and 14 bases lay between the germline ends. The chain's CDR3 is CASSQVKVIGNEKLFF. CDR3 coding DNA: TGTGCCAGCAGCCAAGTAAAAGTGATCGGCAATGAAAAACTGTTTTTT.

The chain employs TRBV10-2 and TRBJ1-1, with D hard to call. Trimming shortened V by 0 bases and J by 7 bases, and 9 bases separated the two germline ends. CDR1 and CDR2 from the germline V gene are WSHSY and SAAADI. The CDR3 extends over 13 amino acids. CDR3 amino acids: CASSESRTIEAFF. Here the CDR3 DNA reads TGCGCCAGCAGTGAGTCGCGAACGATTGAAGCTTTCTTT.

The chain joins TRBV7-3 to TRBJ2-2, with D uncertain. Germline V gene sequence: CDR1 SGHTA, CDR2 FQGTGA. This CDR3 contains 14 residues. V shed 5 bases and J shed 3 bases, with 10 bases lying between them. In nucleotides, the CDR3 is TGTGCCAGCAGCCCGACGGGCGACACCGGGGAGCTGTTTTTT. Translated: CASSPTGDTGELFF.

The chain couples TRBV30 to TRBJ1-6; 10 bases line up with TRBD1. The CDR3 extends over 15 amino acids. J lost 8 bases, V lost 2 bases, and 6 bases had no gene match. Looked up from germline, CDR1 is GTSNPN and CDR2 is SVGIG (reference sequence). DNA of the CDR3: TGTGCCTGGAGTATCGGGACAGGGGATGATTCACCCCTCCACTTT. Encoded protein: CAWSIGTGDDSPLHF.

This rearrangement joins TRBV18 to TRBJ1-5; maybe TRBD1 (5 bases). The CDR3 loop spans 14 amino acids. Between the trimmed V and J ends, which lost 5 bases and 9 bases, there was a span of 17 bases. Germline CDR1 is KGHSH and CDR2 is LQKENI. This chain's CDR3 is CASSEGNPSRPQHF. CDR3 DNA: TGTGCCAGCTCAGAGGGGAACCCATCCCGGCCCCAGCATTTT.

The chain couples TRBV19 to TRBJ1-5; possibly TRBD1 for D (5 bases). The CDR3 loop spans 17 amino acids. V was trimmed by 4 bases and J by 4 bases, leaving 20 bases between them. Germline V gives CDR1 LNHDA, CDR2 SQIVND (reference sequence). The CDR3 coding sequence is TGTGCCAGTAGTAGGGGGGGGTGGCAGGGTAAGAATCAGCCCCAGCATTTT. It yields the protein CASSRGGWQGKNQPQHF.

This chain joins TRBV7-3 and TRBJ1-1; 8 bases are shared with TRBD1. The CDR3 spans 15 residues. Trimming took 5 bases from V and 0 from J; bases not matched to a gene: 5. Germline V gene sequence: CDR1 SGHTA, CDR2 FQGTGA. The CDR3 region has the DNA TGTGCCAGCAGCATCGGACAGGGAATGAACACTGAAGCTTTCTTT. Its translation: CASSIGQGMNTEAFF.

There are a few counts of this clone. The chain recombines TRBV6-1 with TRBJ2-5; a weak D match, TRBD2 (6 bases). CDR1 and CDR2 from the germline V gene are MNHNS and SASEGT. The V end lost 6 bases, the J end lost 2 bases, and 16 bases lay between the germline ends. The CDR3 covers 15 residues. The CDR3 region is CASSAQMGGQETQYF. The CDR3 nucleotides read TGTGCCAGCAGCGCCCAGATGGGAGGACAAGAGACCCAGTACTTC.

The rearrangement uses TRBV9 and TRBJ2-5, with 8 bases lining up with TRBD1. Germline assignment: CDR1 SGDLS and CDR2 YYNGEE. CDR3 length equals 16 residues. V dropped 5 bases and J dropped 0; count of bases not matched to a gene: 9. The CDR3 here is CASSPGGLPYQETQYF. Written as DNA, the CDR3 is TGTGCCAGCAGTCCAGGGGGCCTCCCGTACCAAGAGACCCAGTACTTC.

For this clone: This CDR3 is missing its conserved last phenylalanine or tryptophan, likely due to a read error. CDR3 coding DNA: TGTGCCAGCAGTTCCGGGACAGCGAACACTGAAGCTTTCCTT. Protein: CASSSGTANTEAFL. This rearrangement joins TRBV28 to TRBJ1-1, with 7 nucleotides matching TRBD1. The CDR3 consists of 14 residues. Trimming cost V 4 bases and J 1 base; bases outside gene matches: 3. Germline lookup yields CDR1 MDHEN and CDR2 SYDVKM.

The chain recombines TRBV9 with TRBJ2-7, with D possibly being TRBD1 (5 bases). There are 15 residues in the CDR3. The germline V gene has CDR1 SGDLS and CDR2 YYNGEE. The V end was cut by 4 bases, the J end by 2 bases, with 16 bases between. CDR3 DNA sequence: TGTGCCAGCAGCCCCGGAACAGGCGCCACCTACGAGCAGTACTTC. Amino acid sequence: CASSPGTGATYEQYF.

This chain connects TRBV5-4 to TRBJ2-6; maybe TRBD2 (7 bases). Trimming left V 4 bases short and J 0 bases short, with 23 bases between. The CDR3 length is 20 residues. CDR1 SGHNT and CDR2 YYREEE come from the germline V gene (reference sequence). CDR3 bases: TGTGCCAGCAGCCCCATTAACCTAGTGGGAGGGGGCTCTGGGGCCAACGTCCTGACTTTC. Its protein product is CASSPINLVGGGSGANVLTF.

The chain has TRBV10-1 and TRBJ2-3; D may be TRBD2 (6 bases). Trimming took 6 bases from V and 5 from J, leaving 18 bases between them. Germline-derived CDR1 and CDR2 are WNHNN and SYGVQD (reference sequence). This CDR3 has 15 amino acids. CDR3 sequence (DNA): TGCGCCAGCAGAGCGGGCGCTAGAGGGGTAGATACGCAGTATTTT. Encoded protein: CASRAGARGVDTQYF.

The V and J genes are TRBV19 and TRBJ1-5; 7 bases map to TRBD1. The CDR3 is 13 amino acids. The V and J ends lost 5 bases and 9 bases, in that order; junction bases with no gene match: 7. In germline, CDR1 is LNHDA, CDR2 SQIVND (reference sequence). This chain's CDR3 is CASSLARGGPQHF. CDR3 nucleotides: TGTGCCAGTAGTCTAGCCAGGGGGGGGCCCCAGCATTTT.

The chain couples TRBV4-1 to TRBJ1-1, with a tentative D call TRBD1 (6 bases). This CDR3 is 16 amino acids long. The V end lost 1 base, the J end lost 2 bases, and 14 bases lay between the germline ends. Germline V gene sequence: CDR1 MGHRA, CDR2 YSYEKL. CDR3 bases: TGCGCCAGCAGCCAAGGAATTTGGGGGGCAAACACTGAAGCTTTCTTT. It encodes CASSQGIWGANTEAFF.

This clone was picked up one time. One end of the junction varies from germline; a read error may be responsible. The chain recombines TRBV7-9 with TRBJ2-5; 11 nucleotides line up with TRBD2. This CDR3 is 14 amino acids long. Germline lookup yields CDR1 SEHNR and CDR2 FQNEAQ (reference sequence). The CDR3 loop is CASSVAGGTETQYF. The CDR3 DNA reads as TGTGCCAGCAGCGTAGCGGGGGGGACAGAGACCCAGTACTTC.

V and J are TRBV18 and TRBJ2-3, with D unresolved. V was pared by 2 bases and J by 3 bases, with 6 bases between. Germline V gene data show CDR1 as KGHSH and CDR2 as LQKENI. The CDR3 consists of 13 residues. The CDR3 coding sequence is TGTGCCAGCTCACCAGGTCAAACAGATACGCAGTATTTT. Translated, it gives CASSPGQTDTQYF. Supplemented by reference TRBV18 and TRBJ2-3, the full variable domain reads NAGVMQNPRHLVRRRGQEARLRCSPMKGHSHVYWYRQLPEEGLKFMVYLQKENIIDESGMPKERFSAEFPKEGPSILRIQQVVRGDSAAYFCASSPGQTDTQYFGPGTRLTVL.

This sequence joins TRBV7-9 and TRBJ1-5; perhaps TRBD1 as D (5 bases). The CDR3 covers 13 residues. The V gene's germline CDR1 is SEHNR and CDR2 FQNEAQ (reference sequence). The V end was cut by 5 bases, the J end by 2 bases, with 7 bases between. CDR3 sequence (DNA): TGTGCCAGCAGCCAGGGTGGCAATCAGCCCCAGCATTTT. This encodes CASSQGGNQPQHF.

The rearrangement joins TRBV5-6 to TRBJ1-2; D is perhaps TRBD1 (6 bases). Germline CDR1 and CDR2: SGHDT and YYEEEE. The CDR3 consists of 16 residues. V was pared by 0 bases and J by 1 base, with 13 bases between. Here the CDR3 DNA reads TGTGCCAGCAGCTTGGGGACAGCGGTCTTTAACTATGGCTACACCTTC. Amino acid sequence: CASSLGTAVFNYGYTF.